The next 6 T cell receptor beta chains were all read from a single sample in a study of CD8+ T cells in alopecia areata. The treatment here: oral pan-JAK inhibitor, 5-10 mg twice daily. RNA was isolated and reverse transcribed to cDNA, the sequencing template. The repertoire was sequenced with immunoSEQ multiplex PCR; TCRdb's copy has only in-frame clones and lacks some. The sample lists about 110,000 clones; 84% were seen once. This specimen consisted of CD8+ T cells sorted from blood, obtained at week 24, from a patient treated with tofacitinib. The receptors stem from a human donor with alopecia areata.

This clone was detected only a few times. This sequence joins TRBV7-9 and TRBJ2-5, with D possibly being TRBD1 or TRBD2 (6 bases each). Germline assignment: CDR1 SEHNR and CDR2 FQNEAQ (reference sequence). V was pared by 4 bases and J by 4 bases, with 13 bases between. The length of the CDR3 is 14 residues. CDR3 nucleotide sequence: TGTGCCAGCAGCTCCGGGGGCATGTCAGAGACCCAGTACTTC. Its translation: CASSSGGMSETQYF.

This clone was picked up a small number of times. The rearrangement links TRBV4-1 to TRBJ1-5; no firm D call. V was pared by 1 base and J by 1 base, with 11 bases between. The CDR3 length is 16 residues. The germline CDR1 and CDR2 sequences are MGHRA and YSYEKL. CDR3 nucleotides: TGCGCCAGCAGCCAAGTAGGAGGCCTAAGCAATCAGCCCCAGCATTTT. It is translated as CASSQVGGLSNQPQHF.

The CDR3 here is CASSQSDTASYEQYF. CDR3 nucleotides: TGCGCCAGCAGCCAAAGCGACACGGCCAGCTACGAGCAGTACTTC. The rearrangement links TRBV4-1 to TRBJ2-7; D gene uncertain. CDR1 and CDR2 (germline): MGHRA, YSYEKL. CDR3 size: 15 residues. The germline V and J ends were trimmed by 2 bases and 3 bases, with 14 bases remaining between them.

This sequence joins TRBV7-9 and TRBJ2-7, with D unresolved. The V end lost 4 bases, the J end lost 3 bases, and 10 bases lay between the germline ends. CDR3 size: 13 residues. Germline V gene lookup returns CDR1 SEHNR and CDR2 FQNEAQ (reference sequence). The CDR3, as DNA: TGTGCCAGCAGCTCACCTGAGAGCTACGAGCAGTACTTC. Translation: CASSSPESYEQYF.

This CDR3 reads CASSEDQPQHF. CDR3 sequence (DNA): TGTGCCAGCAGCGAAGATCAGCCCCAGCATTTT. This chain uses TRBV6-6 with TRBJ1-5; the D is unclear. CDR1 and CDR2 (germline): MNHNY, SVGAGI (reference sequence). Trimming left V 6 bases short and J 5 bases short, with 5 bases between. The CDR3 contains 11 residues.

The gene calls are TRBV4-3 and TRBJ2-1; the D gene is possibly TRBD2 (6 bases). Germline loops: CDR1 LGHNA, CDR2 YSLEER. Trimming took off 3 bases at V and 1 base at J, with 16 bases between the two ends. The CDR3 totals 17 residues. DNA for the CDR3: TGCGCCAGCAGCCAGGTCGGTGTGGGGGGTTCCTACAATGAGCAGTTCTTC. It encodes CASSQVGVGGSYNEQFF.